These T cell receptor beta chains were read from a single sample in a study of T cells in Graves' hyperthyroidism and ophthalmopathy. MiXCR was run by TCRdb on the multiplex PCR reads, yielding one entry per CDR3 protein. Of 350,000 to 450,000 distinct CDR3 sequences detected, more than 11% appear once; the ten largest clones hold 9.5% to 12%. Sequencing was performed on blood. These receptor sequences come from a woman in her sixties or seventies with Graves' hyperthyroidism. Both conserved end residues are part of each CDR3. The order of the fields is V gene, clone size, CDR3 protein. Clone size appears in some rows only: once, few, many, or a class for an expanded clone.

TRBV9 NA CASSVGRVEAGELFF
TRBV2 many CASSGFAGEAGELFF
TRBV29-1 NA CSVDPGTDGEQYF
TRBV4-1 NA CASSHSGGHLRSGANVLTF
TRBV29-1 NA CSVEDLHERVFF
TRBV6-1 many CASSHDRPLAKNIQYF
TRBV5-1 many CASSMGFSGRSEEQYF
TRBV4-1 few CASSQDETPRSTGELFF
TRBV12-3/TRBV12-4 many CASSQGQGAADTQYF
TRBV5-1 many CASTQGTSGDEQYF
TRBV5-6 many CASSFIAGETQYF
TRBV11-3 few CASSNGGVSKNIQYF
TRBV5-1 NA CASSWGPAENTEAFF
TRBV27 many CASNPLDREDTQYF
TRBV28 many CASSEMGTRGADTQYF
TRBV10-3 many CAISAGGRAGEQYF
TRBV7-3 many CASSYPGTSGRDTQYF
TRBV7-9 few CASSLVDPRYNEQFF
TRBV9 many CASSGGQESEQYF
TRBV6-6 many CASSYNREAGEKLFF
TRBV7-9 NA CASSLAWDRGRGEQYF
TRBV2 many CASRIGTDHQPQHF
TRBV7-8 many CASSLGARTDTQYF
TRBV12-3/TRBV12-4 NA CASSYANYEQYF
TRBV7-3 many CASSSGDRTEAFF
TRBV11-2 once CASSFGQRTGELFF
TRBV28 medium-sized CASSLDMADSTNEKLFF
TRBV11-2 many CASSLGNVGLNQPQHF
TRBV13 many CASSRMRGPTDTQYF
TRBV20-1 NA CSARMGLVEQYF
TRBV5-1 many CASSRNSVTDTQYF
TRBV3-1 many CASSQRQTSNYGYTF
TRBV29-1 NA CSVETGGVAEAFF
TRBV20-1 many CSARGRDSDYEQYF
TRBV6-1 many CASRVRDKNTGELFF
TRBV20-1 many CSARSGGETQYF